The 16 T cell receptor beta chains below were found in one sample sequenced in a study of human T cells and chemical hapten exposure. Time point in this sample: pre-sensitization, week 0. This sample's treatment: therapeutic diphenylcyclopropenone sensitization with weekly scalp DPC. TCRdb independently ran MiXCR on the RACE reads; one entry per CDR3 protein. The table records under 90,000 distinct CDR3 sequences, around 9.5% of them present only once. Sample: whole blood, taken in connection with sensitization to the hapten diphenylcyclopropenone (DPC). The source of these receptors is a woman aged 40 to 50 with alopecia areata. Some clones in this sample may be carry-over from other donors' samples.

At least ten counts were recorded for this clonotype. The CDR3 spells CASSISGTGGVEQYF. Here the CDR3 DNA reads TGTGCCAGCAGCATCTCCGGGACAGGGGGGGTTGAGCAGTACTTC. V usage is TRBV7-2 and J usage is TRBJ2-7; 11 bases fit TRBD1. V shed 5 bases and J 7 bases; nucleotides not matched to a gene: 10. Germline lookup yields CDR1 SGHTA and CDR2 FQGNSA. CDR3 length: 15 amino acids.

This clonotype turned up a few times. The chain has TRBV3-2 and TRBJ2-1; the DNA was not used to check the table's D call, TRBD2. TRBV3-2 counts as a pseudogene. The CDR3 runs 18 residues. The CDR3 nucleotides are TGTGCCAGCAGCCAAGTTGCACTAGCGGGTCGCCAGGTCGATGAGCAGTTCTTC. This translates into CASSQVALAGRQVDEQFF.

The table lists this clonotype with many counts. This CDR3 reads CASSQGGYEQYF. In DNA, the CDR3 is TGTGCCAGCAGTCAAGGCGGGTACGAGCAGTACTTC. The V and J genes are TRBV25-1 and TRBJ2-7, with D maybe TRBD2 (5 bases). Per germline, CDR1 MGHDK and CDR2 SYGVNS. Deletions cut 5 bases from V and 4 bases from J, with 9 bases between. This CDR3 comprises 12 residues.

The chain links TRBV12-3 or TRBV12-4 to TRBJ1-1; the D gene is possibly TRBD1 (6 bases). The CDR3 runs 16 residues. Between the trimmed V and J ends, which lost 5 bases and 6 bases, there was a span of 22 bases. CDR3 loop: CASSQRAGALGAEAFF. DNA of the CDR3: TGTGCCAGCAGTCAAAGGGCGGGGGCCTTAGGCGCTGAAGCTTTCTTT.

This clonotype was found a few times. The chain couples TRBV12-3 or TRBV12-4 to TRBJ1-1, with a tentative D call TRBD1 (5 bases). The CDR3 extends over 17 amino acids. Trimming took off 2 bases at V and 7 bases at J, with 23 bases between the two ends. CDR3 region: CASSLWGMWDGDGEAFF. Here the CDR3 DNA reads TGTGCCAGCAGTTTATGGGGCATGTGGGATGGCGATGGTGAAGCTTTCTTT.

This clonotype was seen more than once but under ten times. The CDR3 sequence: CASSLGQGVYQSSGNTIYF. The CDR3 DNA reads TGTGCCAGCAGCTTAGGACAGGGGGTTTACCAAAGCTCTGGAAACACCATATATTTT. The rearrangement joins TRBV7-8 to TRBJ1-3, with TRBD1 matching 9 bases. The CDR3 has 19 residues. Per germline, CDR1 SGHVS and CDR2 FQNEAQ. Losses at the gene ends were 1 base for V and 0 bases for J; bases not matched to a gene: 10.

The rearrangement links TRBV5-8 to TRBJ1-4, with TRBD1 identical over 8 bases. This CDR3 is built from 16 residues. Germline assignment: CDR1 SGHTS and CDR2 YDEGEE. V was clipped by 4 bases and J by 0 bases; unmatched bases: 5. The CDR3 sequence is CASSPTGEATNEKLFF. The CDR3 coding sequence is TGTGCCAGCAGCCCGACAGGGGAGGCAACTAATGAAAAACTGTTTTTT.

The chain links TRBV28 to TRBJ2-1, with a tentative D call TRBD2 (6 bases). The CDR3 has 13 residues. Germline values: CDR1 MDHEN, CDR2 SYDVKM. The V end lost 7 bases, the J end lost 4 bases, and 11 bases lay between the germline ends. CDR3 region: CASTPGGYNEQFF. In DNA form, the CDR3 reads TGTGCCAGCACCCCCGGGGGTTACAATGAGCAGTTCTTC.

This clonotype was detected ten times or more. The rearrangement uses TRBV7-2 and TRBJ2-1; 12 bases agree with TRBD2. The junction had 0 bases not matched to a gene; V was cut back by 5 bases and J by 4 bases. The CDR3 loop spans 14 amino acids. Germline loops: CDR1 SGHTA, CDR2 FQGNSA. CDR3 DNA sequence: TGTGCCAGCAGCACTAGCGGGGGGTACAATGAGCAGTTCTTC. Residues: CASSTSGGYNEQFF.

V is TRBV7-2 and J is TRBJ2-7, with no clear D. Germline V CDR1 and CDR2: SGHTA, FQGNSA. The length of the CDR3 is 15 residues. V was pared by 5 bases and J by 3 bases, with 17 bases between. In nucleotides, the CDR3 is TGTGCCAGCAGCCTACCGCGGAGTGGGGACTACGAGCAGTACTTC. As protein: CASSLPRSGDYEQYF.

The CDR3 region has the DNA TGTGCCAGCAGCCTGGGACAGGGGGCCACTTATGGGGGCTACACCTTC. Its translation: CASSLGQGATYGGYTF. This chain links TRBV6-5 with TRBJ1-2; 12 bases are shared with TRBD1. The CDR3 has 16 residues. Germline CDR1 MNHEY, CDR2 SVGAGI. Trimming at V came to 6 bases and at J to 8 bases, leaving 13 bases not matched to a gene.

V and J are TRBV12-3 or TRBV12-4 and TRBJ1-5; 8 positions match TRBD1. The CDR3 runs to 15 residues. The V gene end was trimmed by 3 bases and the J gene end by 8 bases; junction bases not matched to a gene: 9. The CDR3 region is CASSLFGTGGEPQHF. The CDR3 DNA reads TGTGCCAGCAGTTTGTTCGGGACAGGCGGGGAGCCCCAGCATTTT.

The table lists this clonotype with many counts. The chain is built from TRBV4-2 and TRBJ2-5; D might be TRBD2 (6 bases). The V end lost 0 bases, the J end lost 13 bases, and 18 bases lay between the germline ends. Per germline, CDR1 LGHNA and CDR2 YNFKEQ. This CDR3 is 14 amino acids long. The CDR3 coding sequence is TGTGCCAGCAGCCAAGAGGGGGGACCGCCGGAGTTGTACTTC. Translation gives CASSQEGGPPELYF.

This clonotype was counted a few times. Germline is not matched at one junction end, which may reflect a read error. The chain couples TRBV6-2 or TRBV6-3 to TRBJ2-7; 9 nucleotides match TRBD1. The length of the CDR3 is 13 residues. Germline CDR1 reads MNHEY; CDR2 reads SVGEGT. The chain's CDR3 is CAGRTGDSYEQYF. In DNA, the CDR3 is TGTGCCGGCAGGACAGGGGACTCCTACGAGCAGTACTTC.

This clonotype occurred many times. The chain joins TRBV20-1 to TRBJ2-7; the match to TRBD1 covers 7 bases. V shed 2 bases and J 3 bases; nucleotides not matched to a gene: 4. The CDR3 contains 13 residues. Germline CDR1 DFQATT, CDR2 SNEGSKA (reference sequence). DNA of the CDR3: TGCAGTGCTAGACTAGACAGGGACTACGAGCAGTACTTC. Translation: CSARLDRDYEQYF.

This clonotype was detected a few times. The CDR3 nucleotides are TGTGCCAGCAGCCAAGCGGGAGGCCGGGATTCACCCCTCCACTTT. Its protein is CASSQAGGRDSPLHF. The chain has TRBV3-1 and TRBJ1-6, with unresolved D. The V end was cut by 1 base, the J end by 8 bases, with 12 bases between. Germline V lookup: CDR1 LGHDT, CDR2 YNNKEL (reference sequence). CDR3 length: 15 amino acids.